This T cell receptor (beta chain) appears in the sequencing data of a study of OX40 agonist ivuxolimab in advanced cancers. In the study overall: The costimulatory receptor OX40 (CD134) was targeted by ivuxolimab, a fully human IgG2 agonistic monoclonal antibody. Intravenous ivuxolimab was administered to patients every 2 weeks at six dose levels: 0.01, 0.1, 0.3, 1.5, 3 and 10 mg/kg. Of the approximately 50 dose-escalation patients, hepatocellular carcinoma was present in approximately 20, melanoma in around 15, renal cell carcinoma in 9 and head and neck cancer in 9. In the dose-escalation cohort, 82.7% of patients were male, and the mean age was roughly 60 years, with a range of roughly 23 to 85. Prior anti-PD-1, anti-PD-L1 or anti-CTLA-4 therapy was permitted, and checkpoint inhibitors had been received by less than 45% of dose-escalation patients. Partial responses occurred in three dose-escalation patients, of whom one had hepatocellular carcinoma and two had cutaneous melanoma. Peripheral TCRbeta sequencing aimed to test whether ivuxolimab altered TCR sequence diversity and caused clonal T-cell expansion. The paper covers the monotherapy dose-escalation part of the phase I ivuxolimab trial, which included N of about 56 patients.

What the authors observed across the whole study: At doses from 0.1 to 3.0 mg/kg, clonal expansion was seen in both CD4+ and CD8+ blood T cells between baseline and week 6. After ivuxolimab, expanded clones were on average more numerous among CD8+ T cells than among CD4+ T cells. Low levels of normalized T-cell clonal expansion were also shown by some nonresponding patients. Partial responders in the 0.1-3.0 mg/kg groups had among the lowest normalized peripheral clonal expansion, especially among CD8+ T cells. Antigen specificity was not determined for the clonally expanded peripheral T cells.

Genomic DNA was extracted from sorted cells for sequencing of the TCRbeta CDR3 region. TCRbeta CDR3 regions were sequenced using the immunoSEQ Assay. In its TCRdb copy, this immuneACCESS table keeps in-frame sequences only and misses some clones. Where compared with another copy, unresolved V genes explain less than half of these, and the others have no known cause. This sample is represented by roughly 56,000 clones; roughly 81% of them were singletons. 4.7% of the sample belongs to the ten largest clones. The trial excluded patients who had a history of autoimmune disease or who were on systemic immunosuppression. Peripheral blood for TCR sequencing was collected from all dose cohorts at baseline, on cycle 4 day 1, and on cycle 7 day 1. Samples were obtained from an open-label, multicenter, first-in-human phase I dose-escalation trial of ivuxolimab. Adults with locally advanced or metastatic melanoma, renal cell carcinoma, hepatocellular carcinoma or head and neck squamous cell carcinoma were enrolled in the trial. CD4+ and CD8+ T cells were sorted separately from peripheral blood before TCR sequencing.

CDR3 length: 17 amino acids, cysteine to phenylalanine. Of the read, only the CDR3 DNA is kept; its 51 bases are in frame from base 1. V and J are trimmed by 4 bases and 2 bases, and the gene matches miss 9 bases of the junction. According to the germline V gene, CDR1 reads MGHRA and CDR2 reads YSYEKL. On this clone: Its target antigen remains unknown. Base qualities were left out, and no much larger clone turns up one base away.

The source material was CD4+ or CD8+ T cells sorted from blood, sampled in a trial of the OX40 agonist ivuxolimab. The clonotype comes from an adult with an advanced solid tumor such as melanoma, head and neck, liver or kidney cancer. In this chain, TRBV4-1 is recombined with TRBJ2-2; the central 8 bases match TRBD1. The DNA sequence reads TGCGCCAGCAGCCCACTCCTCAGGGGGCGAAACACCGGGGAGCTGTTTTTT. Its amino acids are CASSPLLRGRNTGELFF.